A single sample is the source of the 23 T cell receptor beta chains below, sequenced in a study of regulatory T cells in long-lasting Graves disease. Time point described: newly diagnosed GD, antithyroid drugs for less than 3 months. RNA isolated from PBMCs was used to make the TCR library. Assembly of TCR beta libraries relied on iRepertoire HTBI primers together with Arm-PCR of CDR3 regions. Each CDR3 protein is one row after TCRdb ran MiXCR on the multiplex PCR reads. The sample lists 450,000 to 500,000 distinct CDR3 sequences; 15% to 20% were seen once. These same data were also listed under a study on T cells in Graves' hyperthyroidism and ophthalmopathy.

This specimen consisted of peripheral blood mononuclear cells (PBMCs), obtained at new diagnosis, from a patient treated with antithyroid drugs. The receptors derive from a man between 35 and 55 years old with Graves disease.

The rearrangement links TRBV10-1 to TRBJ1-5, with 11 bases identical to TRBD1. Germline V CDR1 and CDR2: WNHNN, SYGVQD (reference sequence). V was clipped by 2 bases and J by 3 bases; unmatched bases: 3. The CDR3 runs to 16 residues. The CDR3 nucleotides read TGCGCCAGCAGTGAGGCAGGACAGGGGGCCAATCAGCCCCAGCATTTT. This codes for CASSEAGQGANQPQHF.

This clonotype has ten or more counts. CDR3 protein: CASSYSAARTDNEQFF. Written as DNA, the CDR3 is TGTGCCAGCAGTTACTCTGCGGCGCGGACAGACAATGAGCAGTTCTTC. V gene TRBV6-5 combines with J gene TRBJ2-1; tentatively, D is TRBD1 (6 bases). Trimming took 0 bases from V and 5 from J, leaving 14 bases between them. Looked up from germline, CDR1 is MNHEY and CDR2 is SVGAGI. This CDR3 has 16 residues.

This clonotype was counted ten times or more. The genes are TRBV6-2 or TRBV6-3 and TRBJ2-7; 8 bases align to TRBD1. Germline CDR1 MNHEY, CDR2 SVGEGT. The CDR3 has 14 amino acids. V lost 10 bases, J lost 2 bases, and 10 bases stayed unmatched. CDR3 sequence reads: CAIKRTGRAYEQYF. DNA for the CDR3: TGTGCCATCAAGAGGACAGGGAGAGCCTACGAGCAGTACTTC.

The chain recombines TRBV6-1 with TRBJ1-3; D unresolved. V was trimmed by 8 bases and J by 0 bases, leaving 17 bases between them. CDR3 length equals 16 residues. The germline V gene encodes CDR1 MNHNS and CDR2 SASEGT. CDR3 DNA: TGTGCCAGCGGAATAGGTAGACGAAGCTCTGGAAACACCATATATTTT. As protein: CASGIGRRSSGNTIYF.

The genes are TRBV3-1 and TRBJ2-7; 10 nucleotides agree with TRBD2. Trimming at V came to 3 bases and at J to 1 base, leaving 6 bases not matched to a gene. CDR3 length: 16 residues. Germline V gene sequence: CDR1 LGHDT, CDR2 YNNKEL (reference sequence). Written as DNA, the CDR3 is TGTGCCAGCAGCCAGCTCACTAGCGGGGAATCCTACGAGCAGTACTTC. This gives the protein CASSQLTSGESYEQYF.

The chain carries TRBV5-5 and TRBJ2-7, with D possibly TRBD1 on 6 matching bases. The CDR3 length is 14 residues. From germline, CDR1 is SGHKS and CDR2 YYEKEE (reference sequence). Trimming pared 4 bases from V and 0 bases from J, leaving 11 bases between. CDR3: CASSPDSRSYEQYF. DNA for the CDR3: TGTGCCAGCAGCCCGGACAGCCGCTCCTACGAGCAGTACTTC.

This rearrangement joins TRBV9 to TRBJ2-7; TRBD1 aligns across 11 bases. The CDR3 length is 15 residues. Germline CDR1 reads SGDLS; CDR2 reads YYNGEE. V lost 2 bases and J lost 5; bases outside the gene matches: 6. CDR3 in amino acids: CASSVGTGGDHEQYF. DNA of the CDR3: TGTGCCAGCAGCGTCGGGACAGGGGGTGATCACGAGCAGTACTTC. Based on the CDR3 plus reference TRBV9 and TRBJ2-7, the full variable domain is DSGVTQTPKHLITATGQRVTLRCSPRSGDLSVYWYQQSLDQGLQFLIQYYNGEERAKGNILERFSAQQFPDLHSELNLSSLELGDSALYFCASSVGTGGDHEQYFGPGTRLTVT.

Worth noting for this clonotype: This could be a read error, since a much larger clone is one nucleotide away. The CDR3, as DNA: TGTGCCAGCAGTCCAGATTGGGGGAGCTCCTACGAGCAGTTCTTC. Residues: CASSPDWGSSYEQFF. The chain combines TRBV6-1 with TRBJ2-1; D possibly matches TRBD1 or TRBD2 (5 bases each). Germline CDR1 and CDR2: MNHNS and SASEGT. The CDR3 extends over 15 amino acids. V lost 5 bases and J 10 bases, leaving 21 bases between the germline ends.

The chain carries TRBV11-1 and TRBJ2-2, with D perhaps matching TRBD2 (6 bases). Germline assignment: CDR1 SGHAT and CDR2 FQDESV (reference sequence). V lost 2 bases and J 6 bases, leaving 16 bases between the germline ends. CDR3 length: 16 residues. The CDR3 bases are TGTGCCAGCAGCTTATTAAAGGGGACTGCACCCGGGGAGCTGTTTTTT. Translating it yields CASSLLKGTAPGELFF.

This clonotype has at least ten counts. The genes are TRBV10-3 and TRBJ2-3; D perhaps matches TRBD2 (6 bases). From germline, CDR1 is ENHRY and CDR2 SYGVKD. The CDR3 has 14 residues. V dropped 3 bases and J dropped 3 bases, with 10 bases sitting between them. The CDR3 DNA sequence: TGTGCCATCAGTGATCCGGGGAGGACAGATACGCAGTATTTT. It codes for CAISDPGRTDTQYF.

In its sample, this clonotype was seen a few times. This chain uses TRBV6-1 with TRBJ2-1, with 8 positions matching TRBD2. V shed 6 bases, J shed 2 bases, and the junction held 9 bases outside the gene matches. This CDR3 is 16 amino acids long. CDR1 is MNHNS, CDR2 SASEGT, per germline. CDR3 sequence (DNA): TGTGCCAGCAGCCCGTCTCTAGCGGGCGCCTACAATGAGCAGTTCTTC. Protein sequence: CASSPSLAGAYNEQFF.

This clonotype has a count of ten or more. The chain recombines TRBV11-2 with TRBJ1-1; the D gene is possibly TRBD1 (6 bases). Trimming left V 5 bases short and J 3 bases short, with 16 bases between. CDR3 length: 15 amino acids. Germline values: CDR1 SGHAT, CDR2 FQNNGV. CDR3 nucleotide sequence: TGTGCCAGCAGCGCCAGAAGGGGGTCGGACACTGAAGCTTTCTTT. As protein: CASSARRGSDTEAFF.

V is TRBV7-6 and J is TRBJ2-5; TRBD2 aligns across 9 bases. Trimming at V came to 3 bases and at J to 4 bases, leaving 6 bases not matched to a gene. CDR1 and CDR2 from the germline V gene are SGHVS and FNYEAQ. There are 15 residues in the CDR3. CDR3 residues: CASSFLAGTGETQYF. DNA of the CDR3: TGTGCCAGCAGCTTTCTAGCGGGAACGGGAGAGACCCAGTACTTC.

This clonotype was recorded at least ten times. The gene calls are TRBV28 and TRBJ2-7; 8 nucleotides agree with TRBD1. CDR1 is MDHEN, CDR2 SYDVKM, per germline. With V trimmed by 5 bases and J by 3 bases, 6 bases remained unmatched. The length of the CDR3 is 14 residues. The CDR3 DNA reads TGTGCCAGCAGTCGACAGGGGCTGGTCTACGAGCAGTACTTC. The encoded protein is CASSRQGLVYEQYF.

This clonotype was counted many times. This chain connects TRBV7-9 to TRBJ2-7; D gene uncertain. With 5 bases removed from V and 5 bases from J, the gap between germline ends came to 10 bases. The CDR3 contains 12 residues. Germline CDR1 reads SEHNR; CDR2 reads FQNEAQ (reference sequence). CDR3 sequence: CASSLSAHEQYF. The CDR3 nucleotides are TGTGCCAGCAGCCTTTCGGCCCACGAGCAGTACTTC.

This clonotype was seen ten or more times. This sequence joins TRBV12-3 or TRBV12-4 and TRBJ1-1; a possible D gene is TRBD1 (6 bases). There are 13 residues in the CDR3. Trimming shortened V by 5 bases and J by 4 bases, and 11 bases separated the two germline ends. CDR3 sequence: CASSTGLGTEAFF. DNA for the CDR3: TGTGCCAGCAGTACAGGGTTAGGCACTGAAGCTTTCTTT.

In its sample, this clonotype was seen a few times. The chain has TRBV5-1 and TRBJ2-5, with 7 bases fitting TRBD1. Looked up from germline, CDR1 is SGHRS and CDR2 is YFSETQ. The CDR3 sequence is 16 residues long. The V gene end was trimmed by 5 bases and the J gene end by 2 bases; junction bases not matched to a gene: 12. CDR3 DNA: TGCGCCAGCAGGAGGCTATTTGGGACAGATCAAGAGACCCAGTACTTC. Its translation: CASRRLFGTDQETQYF.

This clonotype was seen a handful of times. This could be a read error, since a much larger clone is one nucleotide away. This sequence joins TRBV12-3 or TRBV12-4 and TRBJ2-5; TRBD1 matches at 9 bases. The V segment lost 7 bases and the J segment 5 bases; nucleotides outside the gene matches: 17. The CDR3 has 17 residues. In nucleotides, the CDR3 is TGTGCCAGCACGCTAAGACAGGGGGTATCTCTATTTGAGACCCAGTACTTC. As protein: CASTLRQGVSLFETQYF.

With respect to this clonotype: A much larger clone sits a single nucleotide away, making a read error possible. The chain has TRBV11-2 and TRBJ2-3, with D perhaps TRBD1 (6 bases). Trimming took 8 bases from V and 0 from J, leaving 21 bases between them. Germline V gives CDR1 SGHAT, CDR2 FQNNGV. This CDR3 region has 17 residues. The CDR3 nucleotides read TGTGCCAGCGGCTCTCCTTGGGGGCCCTTGAGCACAGATACGCAGTATTTT. This encodes CASGSPWGPLSTDTQYF.

This clonotype was observed a few times. The DNA for the CDR3 is TGTGCCAGCAGCTTACTCTTTATAGGTTCCTACGAGCAGTACTTC. Amino acids: CASSLLFIGSYEQYF. The chain carries TRBV11-2 and TRBJ2-7; D gene ambiguous. The length of the CDR3 is 15 residues. Trimming pared 2 bases from V and 1 base from J, leaving 12 bases between. The germline gives CDR1 SGHAT, CDR2 FQNNGV.

This clonotype was found many times. The rearrangement joins TRBV6-1 to TRBJ1-4; 7 bases map to TRBD1. CDR3 length equals 13 residues. The junction had 4 bases not matched to a gene; V was cut back by 6 bases and J by 6 bases. Germline lookup yields CDR1 MNHNS and CDR2 SASEGT. In DNA, the CDR3 is TGTGCCAGCAGGACCGGGACAGATGAAAAACTGTTTTTT. Amino acids: CASRTGTDEKLFF.

This clonotype was seen a handful of times. The chain uses TRBV29-1 and TRBJ2-7, with a weak D call TRBD1 (6 bases). Trimming shortened V by 3 bases and J by 4 bases, and 16 bases separated the two germline ends. The V gene's germline CDR1 is SQVTM and CDR2 ANQGSEA. The CDR3 runs to 14 residues. The CDR3 DNA sequence: TGCAGCGTTGATTTACAGGGCCGTGGGTACGAGCAGTACTTC. Its protein product is CSVDLQGRGYEQYF.

This clonotype was counted ten times or more. The genes are TRBV27 and TRBJ2-1, with TRBD2 identical over 7 bases. The V and J ends lost 7 bases and 2 bases, in that order; junction bases with no gene match: 11. Germline CDR1 MNHEY, CDR2 SMNVEV (reference sequence). The CDR3 runs 16 residues. In nucleotides, the CDR3 is TGTGCCAGCACCAACTTAAGGCTAGCGGCCTACAATGAGCAGTTCTTC. This sequence encodes CASTNLRLAAYNEQFF.